The 10 T cell receptor beta chains in this list originate from one sample, sequenced in a study of spatial heterogeneity in lung cancer. TCRdb re-called the 5' RACE reads through MiXCR, storing one row per CDR3 protein. The data show roughly 12,000 distinct CDR3 sequences, 13% to 15% seen once. Time point in this sample: sample taken at primary tumor resection. Whole RNA was taken from tumor, nontumor lung or frozen PBMC; it was then sequenced unsorted. The sample was PBMCs, taken at surgery. Receptor source: a female donor with early-stage non-small cell lung cancer.

By sample share, this clonotype is medium-sized (0.01 to 0.1%). The CDR3 nucleotides read TGCAGCGTTGCGGTACAGGGGATGAACACTGAAGCTTTCTTT. It is translated as CSVAVQGMNTEAFF. The chain recombines TRBV29-1 with TRBJ1-1; TRBD1 matches 7 bases. The CDR3 spans 14 residues. V gave up 4 bases and J gave up 0 bases; unmatched junction bases: 5. Germline values: CDR1 SQVTM, CDR2 ANQGSEA.

This clonotype ranks as medium-sized. One junction end disagrees with the germline gene, perhaps due to a read error. This chain joins TRBV7-8 and TRBJ2-1; no clear D. Germline V CDR1 and CDR2: SGHVS, FQNEAQ. The CDR3 contains 11 residues. CDR3 sequence: CASTSLAPPIF. DNA of the CDR3: TGTGCCAGCACCTCTTTGGCCCCCCCGATCTTC.

This clonotype is judged medium-sized. V is TRBV6-1 and J is TRBJ2-1, with TRBD2 identical over 10 bases. CDR3 length: 14 amino acids. In germline, CDR1 is MNHNS, CDR2 SASEGT. V shed 5 bases, J shed 8 bases, and the junction held 6 bases outside the gene matches. The CDR3 protein is CASSPGLALHEQFF. DNA of the CDR3: TGTGCCAGCAGTCCGGGACTAGCGTTACATGAGCAGTTCTTC.

Comments on this clonotype: It may be a read error: a sequence one base away is much more abundant. The chain is built from TRBV7-8 and TRBJ2-7, with a possible D match to TRBD2 (5 bases). The CDR3 is 13 amino acids. Germline CDR1 is SGHVS and CDR2 is FQNEAQ. Trimming shortened V by 7 bases and J by 5 bases, and 15 bases separated the two germline ends. CDR3 in DNA: TGTGCCAGCAACCCCCGGGAAGTAAACGAGCAGTACTTC. Amino acids: CASNPREVNEQYF.

This clonotype was counted at least ten times. The V and J genes are TRBV28 and TRBJ2-3; 7 bases are shared with TRBD1. Germline V gene sequence: CDR1 MDHEN, CDR2 SYDVKM. The CDR3 has 15 residues. Unmatched junction bases numbered 7, after V lost 2 bases and J lost 5 bases. DNA of the CDR3: TGTGCCAGCAGTTTAATTGGCAGGGGGAGAGATACGCAGTATTTT. Translating gives CASSLIGRGRDTQYF.

This clonotype was picked up a small number of times. The chain couples TRBV7-2 to TRBJ2-3; 7 bases match TRBD2. Trimming cost V 5 bases and J 2 bases; bases outside gene matches: 10. This CDR3 is built from 16 residues. CDR1 is SGHTA and CDR2 is FQGNSA in the germline V gene. The CDR3 is CASSPIRSGPTDTQYF. CDR3 in DNA: TGTGCCAGCAGCCCGATCCGTAGCGGGCCCACAGATACGCAGTATTTT.

This chain uses TRBV5-1 with TRBJ2-7, with D perhaps TRBD2 (5 bases). Germline V gives CDR1 SGHRS, CDR2 YFSETQ. The length of the CDR3 is 14 residues. V was clipped by 4 bases and J by 5 bases, with 16 bases between them. The CDR3 reads CASSVLTRKHEQYF. As DNA, the CDR3 is TGCGCCAGCAGCGTACTTACTAGAAAGCACGAGCAGTACTTC.

The rearrangement joins TRBV4-1 to TRBJ1-1, with a possible D match to TRBD1 (5 bases). This CDR3 spans 18 amino acids. V lost 1 base to trimming and J lost 0 bases, with 18 bases between them. In germline, CDR1 is MGHRA, CDR2 YSYEKL. CDR3 region: CASSQGGGEGPMNTEAFF. DNA of the CDR3: TGCGCCAGCAGCCAAGGGGGAGGGGAGGGTCCCATGAACACTGAAGCTTTCTTT.

Of note for this clonotype: It may be a read error: a sequence one base away is much more abundant. The CDR3 coding sequence is TGCAGCGTGGCGACAGAAATGAATTCACCCCTCCACTTT. Its translation is CSVATEMNSPLHF. The V gene is TRBV29-1, the J gene TRBJ1-6; D is possibly TRBD1 (5 bases). The CDR3 spans 13 residues. Germline loops: CDR1 SQVTM, CDR2 ANQGSEA. The ends were cut back, 6 bases at V and 7 bases at J, with 13 bases in the middle.

This clonotype was picked up a small number of times. The rearrangement links TRBV29-1 to TRBJ2-2, with D hard to call. The V end lost 6 bases, the J end lost 4 bases, and 12 bases lay between the germline ends. CDR1 is SQVTM, CDR2 ANQGSEA, per germline. The CDR3 is made up of 13 amino acids. The CDR3 coding sequence is TGCAGCGTCGATACCCCGGGCACCGGGGAGCTGTTTTTT. Translation: CSVDTPGTGELFF.